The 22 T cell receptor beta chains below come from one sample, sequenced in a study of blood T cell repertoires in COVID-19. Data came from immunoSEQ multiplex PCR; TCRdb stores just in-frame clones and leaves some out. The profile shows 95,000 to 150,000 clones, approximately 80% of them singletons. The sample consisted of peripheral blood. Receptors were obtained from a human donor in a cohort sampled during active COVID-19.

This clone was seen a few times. Here the CDR3 DNA reads TGTGCCAGCAGTTACTCCTACAGGGGAGAAGCTTTCTTT. Protein product: CASSYSYRGEAFF. The chain has TRBV6-5 and TRBJ1-1; 7 bases agree with TRBD1. Trimming took 0 bases from V and 8 from J; bases not matched to a gene: 3. The germline CDR1 and CDR2 sequences are MNHEY and SVGAGI. This CDR3 spans 13 amino acids.

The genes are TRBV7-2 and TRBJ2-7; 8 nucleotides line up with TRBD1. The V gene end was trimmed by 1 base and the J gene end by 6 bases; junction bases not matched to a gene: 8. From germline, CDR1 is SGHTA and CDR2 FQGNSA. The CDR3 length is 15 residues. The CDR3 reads CASSLGQGAPSEQYF. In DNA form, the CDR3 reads TGTGCCAGCAGCTTAGGCCAGGGGGCTCCGAGCGAGCAGTACTTC.

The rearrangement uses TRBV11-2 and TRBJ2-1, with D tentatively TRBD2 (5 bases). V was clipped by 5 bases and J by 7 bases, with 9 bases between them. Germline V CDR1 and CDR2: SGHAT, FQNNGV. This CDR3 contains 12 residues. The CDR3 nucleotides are TGTGCCAGCAGCCAATCGGGGAATGAGCAGTTCTTC. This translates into CASSQSGNEQFF.

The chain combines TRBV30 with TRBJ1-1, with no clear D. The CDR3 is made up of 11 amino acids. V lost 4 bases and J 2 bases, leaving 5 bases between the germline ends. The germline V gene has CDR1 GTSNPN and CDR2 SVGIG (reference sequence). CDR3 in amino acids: CAWIKNTEAFF. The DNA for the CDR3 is TGTGCCTGGATAAAAAACACTGAAGCTTTCTTT.

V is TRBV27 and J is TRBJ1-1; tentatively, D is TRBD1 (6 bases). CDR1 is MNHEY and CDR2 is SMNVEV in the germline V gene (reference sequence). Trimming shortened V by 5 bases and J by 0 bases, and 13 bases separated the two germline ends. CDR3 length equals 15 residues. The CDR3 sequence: CASSPPGHLNTEAFF. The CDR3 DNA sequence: TGTGCCAGCAGTCCGCCGGGACACTTGAACACTGAAGCTTTCTTT.

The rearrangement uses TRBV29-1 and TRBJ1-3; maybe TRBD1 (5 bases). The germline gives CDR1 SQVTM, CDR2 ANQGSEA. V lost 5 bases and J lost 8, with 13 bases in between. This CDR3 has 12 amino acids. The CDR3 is CSVRARADTIYF. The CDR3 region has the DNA TGCAGCGTTAGAGCCAGGGCGGACACCATATATTTT.

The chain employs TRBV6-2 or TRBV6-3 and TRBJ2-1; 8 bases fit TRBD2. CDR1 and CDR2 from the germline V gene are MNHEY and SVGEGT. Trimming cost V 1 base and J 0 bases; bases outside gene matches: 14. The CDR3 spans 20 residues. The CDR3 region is CASSYFYGTSGVNSYNEQFF. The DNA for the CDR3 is TGTGCCAGCAGTTACTTCTACGGCACTAGCGGTGTGAACTCCTACAATGAGCAGTTCTTC.

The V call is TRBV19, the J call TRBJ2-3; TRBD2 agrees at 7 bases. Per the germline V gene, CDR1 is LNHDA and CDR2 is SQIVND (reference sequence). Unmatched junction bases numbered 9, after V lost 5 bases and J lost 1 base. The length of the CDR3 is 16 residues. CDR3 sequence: CASSLGRLRGTDTQYF. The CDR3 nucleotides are TGTGCCAGTAGTCTCGGGAGGCTGAGGGGCACAGATACGCAGTATTTT.

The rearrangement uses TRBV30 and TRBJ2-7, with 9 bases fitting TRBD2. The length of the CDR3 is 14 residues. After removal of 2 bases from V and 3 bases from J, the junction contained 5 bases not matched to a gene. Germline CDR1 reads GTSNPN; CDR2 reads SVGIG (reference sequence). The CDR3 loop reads CAWSPGTSLYEQYF. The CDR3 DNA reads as TGTGCCTGGAGTCCCGGGACTAGCCTCTACGAGCAGTACTTC.

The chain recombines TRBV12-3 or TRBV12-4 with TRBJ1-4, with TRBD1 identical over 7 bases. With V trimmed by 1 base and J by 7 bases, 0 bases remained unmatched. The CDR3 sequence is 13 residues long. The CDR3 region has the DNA TGTGCCAGCAGTTTAGACAGGGGTGAAAAACTGTTTTTT. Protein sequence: CASSLDRGEKLFF.

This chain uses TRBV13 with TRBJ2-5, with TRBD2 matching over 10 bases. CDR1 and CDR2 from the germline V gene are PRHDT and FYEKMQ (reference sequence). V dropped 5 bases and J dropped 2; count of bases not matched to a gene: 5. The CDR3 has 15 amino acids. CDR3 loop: CASSTRTSGQETQYF. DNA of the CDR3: TGTGCCAGCAGCACCCGGACTAGCGGACAAGAGACCCAGTACTTC.

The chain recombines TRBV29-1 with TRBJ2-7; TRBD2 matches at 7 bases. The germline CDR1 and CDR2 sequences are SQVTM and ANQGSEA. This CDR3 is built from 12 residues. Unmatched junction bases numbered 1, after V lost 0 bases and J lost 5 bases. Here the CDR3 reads CSVEDREDEQYF. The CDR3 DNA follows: TGCAGCGTTGAAGATCGGGAGGACGAGCAGTACTTC.

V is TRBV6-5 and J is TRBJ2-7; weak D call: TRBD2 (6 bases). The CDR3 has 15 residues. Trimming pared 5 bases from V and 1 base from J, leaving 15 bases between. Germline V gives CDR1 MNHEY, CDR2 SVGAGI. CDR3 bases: TGTGCCAGCAGTCGCCACGGGAGAGGATCCTACGAGCAGTACTTC. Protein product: CASSRHGRGSYEQYF.

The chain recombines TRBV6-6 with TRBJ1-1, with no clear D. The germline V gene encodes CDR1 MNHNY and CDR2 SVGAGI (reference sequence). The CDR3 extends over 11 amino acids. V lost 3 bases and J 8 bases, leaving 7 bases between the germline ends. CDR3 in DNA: TGTGCCAGCAGTTATAGCACGGAAGCTTTCTTT. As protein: CASSYSTEAFF.

CDR3 DNA: TGTGCCAGCTCACCAGAGGGACAGGGGGCGCTTGGGGAAAAACTGTTTTTT. Amino acid sequence: CASSPEGQGALGEKLFF. The chain links TRBV18 to TRBJ1-4; the match to TRBD1 covers 12 bases. Germline V gives CDR1 KGHSH, CDR2 LQKENI. The CDR3 is 17 residues long. V trimming: 2 bases; J trimming: 8 bases; junction bases outside the gene matches: 9.

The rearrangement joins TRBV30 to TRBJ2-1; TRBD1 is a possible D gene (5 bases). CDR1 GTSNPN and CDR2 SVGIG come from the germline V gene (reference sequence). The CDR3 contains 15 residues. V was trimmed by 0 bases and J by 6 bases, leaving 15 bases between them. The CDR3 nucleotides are TGTGCCTGGAGTGTACTGCAGGGCGGCAGCAATGAGCAGTTCTTC. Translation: CAWSVLQGGSNEQFF.

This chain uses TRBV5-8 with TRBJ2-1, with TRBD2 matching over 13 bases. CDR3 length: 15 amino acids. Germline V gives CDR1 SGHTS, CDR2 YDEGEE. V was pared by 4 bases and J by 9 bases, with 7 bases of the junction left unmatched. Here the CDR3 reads CASSTGLAGWVEQFF. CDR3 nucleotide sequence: TGTGCCAGCAGCACGGGACTAGCGGGGTGGGTTGAGCAGTTCTTC.

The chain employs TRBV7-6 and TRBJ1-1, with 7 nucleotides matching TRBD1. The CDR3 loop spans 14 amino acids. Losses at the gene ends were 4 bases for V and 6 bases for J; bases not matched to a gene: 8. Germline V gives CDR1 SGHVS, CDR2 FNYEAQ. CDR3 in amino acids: CASSSGGSDAEAFF. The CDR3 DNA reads TGTGCCAGCAGCTCAGGGGGGTCGGACGCTGAAGCTTTCTTT.

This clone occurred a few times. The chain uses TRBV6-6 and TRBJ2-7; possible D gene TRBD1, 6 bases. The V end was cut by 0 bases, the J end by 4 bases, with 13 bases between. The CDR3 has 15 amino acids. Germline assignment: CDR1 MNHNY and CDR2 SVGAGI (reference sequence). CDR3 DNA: TGTGCCAGCAGTTACTCGAGGACAGCGGTTTACGAGCAGTACTTC. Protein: CASSYSRTAVYEQYF.

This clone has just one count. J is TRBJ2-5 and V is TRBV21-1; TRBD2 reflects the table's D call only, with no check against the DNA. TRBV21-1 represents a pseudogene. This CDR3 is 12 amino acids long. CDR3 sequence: CASRDCQKTQYF. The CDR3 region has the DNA TGTGCCAGCAGGGACTGCCAGAAGACCCAGTACTTC.

CDR3 sequence: CASRRQGGDEKLFF. For the CDR3, the DNA is TGTGCCAGCAGGAGACAGGGGGGAGATGAAAAACTGTTTTTT. The chain couples TRBV3-1 (or the pseudogene TRBV3-2) to TRBJ1-4; 9 nucleotides line up with TRBD1. V dropped 6 bases and J dropped 6; count of bases not matched to a gene: 5. The CDR3 contains 14 residues. Germline V gene lookup returns CDR1 LGHDT and CDR2 YNNKEL (reference sequence).

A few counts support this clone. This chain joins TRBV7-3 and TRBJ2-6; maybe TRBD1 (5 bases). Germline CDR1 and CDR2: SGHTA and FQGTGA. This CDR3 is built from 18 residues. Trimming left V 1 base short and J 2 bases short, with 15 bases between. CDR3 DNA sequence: TGTGCCAGCAGCTTAATGGGGCGGTCTTCTCCTGGGGCCAACGTCCTGACTTTC. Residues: CASSLMGRSSPGANVLTF.